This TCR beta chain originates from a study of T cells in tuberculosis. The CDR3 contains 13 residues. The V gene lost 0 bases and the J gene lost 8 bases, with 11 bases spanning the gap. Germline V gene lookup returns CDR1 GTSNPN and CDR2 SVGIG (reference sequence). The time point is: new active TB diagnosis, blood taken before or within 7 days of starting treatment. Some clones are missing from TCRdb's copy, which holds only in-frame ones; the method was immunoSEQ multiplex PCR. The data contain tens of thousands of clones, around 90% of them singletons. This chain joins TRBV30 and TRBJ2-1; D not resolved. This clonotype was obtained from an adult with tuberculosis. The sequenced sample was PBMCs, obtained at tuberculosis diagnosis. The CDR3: CAWSVRWADEQFF. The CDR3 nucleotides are TGTGCCTGGAGTGTAAGGTGGGCTGATGAGCAGTTCTTC.